This entry lists 17 T cell receptor beta chains sequenced from one sample in a study of blood T cell repertoires in COVID-19. Here immunoSEQ multiplex PCR was the method, and the copy in TCRdb shows in-frame clones only, minus some. The sample includes about 370,000 clones, roughly 90% of them seen just once. Sequenced material: peripheral blood. These receptors were collected from a woman aged 25 to 39 with COVID-19, enrolled during active disease.

The chain uses TRBV10-3 and TRBJ2-1, with 9 bases that match TRBD2. CDR1 and CDR2 from the germline V gene are ENHRY and SYGVKD. The CDR3 is 13 residues long. The junction had 4 bases not matched to a gene; V was cut back by 7 bases and J by 6 bases. CDR3 DNA sequence: TGTGCCATCATGGCTAGCGGGGTCAATGAGCAGTTCTTC. Amino acids: CAIMASGVNEQFF.

This rearrangement joins TRBV2 to TRBJ2-3, with a weak D call TRBD2 (6 bases). CDR1 and CDR2 from the germline V gene are SNHLY and FYNNEI. The CDR3 is 13 amino acids. V lost 9 bases to trimming and J lost 0 bases, with 10 bases between them. In DNA, the CDR3 is TGTGCCAGGGGACTCAGTAGCACAGATACGCAGTATTTT. Translation gives CARGLSSTDTQYF.

This clone was recorded a few times. The V call is TRBV28, the J call TRBJ1-5; D not certain. Germline-derived CDR1 and CDR2 are MDHEN and SYDVKM. V lost 5 bases to trimming and J lost 5 bases, with 7 bases between them. The CDR3 is 12 amino acids. The CDR3 region has the DNA TGTGCCAGCAGTGCAACAGATCAGCCCCAGCATTTT. Its translation: CASSATDQPQHF.

This clone was detected only a few times. This chain links TRBV4-3 with TRBJ2-4; 7 nucleotides agree with TRBD2. Trimming took 0 bases from V and 8 from J; bases not matched to a gene: 7. This CDR3 comprises 15 residues. Looked up from germline, CDR1 is LGHNA and CDR2 is YSLEER. The CDR3 protein is CASSQEGRAGDIQYF. The CDR3 coding sequence is TGCGCCAGCAGCCAAGAAGGGAGGGCGGGGGACATTCAGTACTTC.

V is TRBV2 and J is TRBJ1-2, with D uncertain. V lost 8 bases and J lost 6, with 10 bases in between. Germline-derived CDR1 and CDR2 are SNHLY and FYNNEI. The CDR3 length is 11 residues. In DNA form, the CDR3 reads TGTGCCAGCGGGCCCAGAAATGGCTACACCTTC. Translated: CASGPRNGYTF.

The chain links TRBV25-1 to TRBJ2-1, with 9 bases aligning to TRBD1. The CDR3 runs 15 residues. The junction had 4 bases not matched to a gene; V was cut back by 4 bases and J by 3 bases. The V gene's germline CDR1 is MGHDK and CDR2 SYGVNS. The CDR3, as DNA: TGTGCCAGCAGTGGTACAGGGGGCTACTACAATGAGCAGTTCTTC. This encodes CASSGTGGYYNEQFF.

The V and J genes are TRBV19 and TRBJ2-1, with 12 bases identical to TRBD2. The CDR3 runs to 16 residues. Germline CDR1 LNHDA, CDR2 SQIVND (reference sequence). J lost 4 bases, V lost 2 bases, and 3 bases had no gene match. The CDR3, as DNA: TGTGCCAGTAGTATACTAGCGGGAGGGGGATACAATGAGCAGTTCTTC. It encodes CASSILAGGGYNEQFF. The full variable domain, in which reference TRBV19 and TRBJ2-1 provide the parts outside the CDR3, is DGGITQSPKYLFRKEGQNVTLSCEQNLNHDAMYWYRQDPGQGLRLIYYSQIVNDFQKGDIAEGYSVSREKKESFPLTVTSAQKNPTAFYLCASSILAGGGYNEQFFGPGTRLTVL.

This clone has just one count. This chain joins TRBV7-6 and TRBJ2-7; D is unclear. Per germline, CDR1 SGHVS and CDR2 FNYEAQ. There are 13 residues in the CDR3. V lost 5 bases to trimming and J lost 1 base, with 9 bases between them. In DNA form, the CDR3 reads TGTGCCAGCAGCCAAGCCGTGTCCTACGAGCAGTACTTC. It translates to CASSQAVSYEQYF.

The rearrangement links TRBV6-5 to TRBJ1-2; 12 bases map to TRBD1. Germline-derived CDR1 and CDR2 are MNHEY and SVGAGI. With 2 bases clipped from V and 7 bases from J, the junction kept 2 bases outside the gene matches. This CDR3 region has 14 residues. CDR3 nucleotides: TGTGCCAGCAGTTACCGGGACAGGGGGCCTGGCTACACCTTC. Its translation: CASSYRDRGPGYTF.

The chain employs TRBV5-1 and TRBJ1-1, with D possibly matching TRBD1 (5 bases). Trimming took 1 base from V and 5 from J, leaving 12 bases between them. This CDR3 has 14 residues. Looked up from germline, CDR1 is SGHRS and CDR2 is YFSETQ. CDR3 nucleotides: TGCGCCAGCAGCTTGCGGGGACTTCAGACTGAAGCTTTCTTT. Amino acids: CASSLRGLQTEAFF.

This clone was seen more than once but under ten times. The rearrangement uses TRBV23-1 and TRBJ2-3, with TRBD1 identical over 7 bases. TRBV23-1 is an ORF for which the function is uncertain. The CDR3 contains 18 residues. V lost 1 base, J lost 1 base, and 11 bases stayed unmatched. CDR3 region: CASSQWVCQDRCTDTQYF. CDR3 DNA: TGCGCCAGCAGTCAATGGGTATGTCAGGACAGGTGCACAGATACGCAGTATTTT.

CDR3 sequence: CASSLKAAGSSGSPLHF. The DNA for the CDR3 is TGCGCCAGCAGCCTCAAAGCGGCGGGGAGTAGTGGCTCACCCCTCCACTTT. The chain joins TRBV4-3 to TRBJ1-6; D uncertain. Deletions cut 4 bases from V and 10 bases from J, with 23 bases between. The V gene's germline CDR1 is LGHNA and CDR2 YSLEER. The CDR3 totals 17 residues.

In its sample, this clone was seen once. CDR3 bases: TGTGCCAGCAGCAAATTGGTTAGCCAGTTTCCCGGTGAGCAGTACGTC. It specifies CASSKLVSQFPGEQYV. This chain uses TRBV21-1 with TRBJ2-7; the D call of TRBD2 is as the table states it, not checked on the DNA. TRBV21-1 is a listed pseudogene. The CDR3 is 16 residues long.

V usage is TRBV3-1 (or the pseudogene TRBV3-2) and J usage is TRBJ1-6, with unresolved D. There are 17 residues in the CDR3. Germline CDR1 is LGHDT and CDR2 is YNNKEL (reference sequence). V was clipped by 0 bases and J by 8 bases, with 17 bases between them. The CDR3 is CASSQERGRRGDSPLHF. The CDR3 coding sequence is TGTGCCAGCAGCCAAGAACGGGGAAGGCGCGGGGATTCACCCCTCCACTTT.

The chain links TRBV10-1 to TRBJ2-1; D not certain. V lost 5 bases and J lost 7, with 9 bases in between. Germline CDR1 and CDR2: WNHNN and SYGVQD (reference sequence). CDR3 length equals 12 residues. CDR3 DNA: TGCGCCAGCAGTTCAGATAAAAATGAGCAGTTCTTC. This translates into CASSSDKNEQFF.

The chain has TRBV19 and TRBJ1-6; D is possibly TRBD1 (5 bases). Germline lookup yields CDR1 LNHDA and CDR2 SQIVND (reference sequence). V lost 5 bases to trimming and J lost 8 bases, with 13 bases between them. There are 14 residues in the CDR3. CDR3 protein: CASSPATGYSPLHF. CDR3 nucleotides: TGTGCCAGTAGTCCCGCCACAGGCTATTCACCCCTCCACTTT.

The chain recombines TRBV15 with TRBJ1-5; tentatively, D is TRBD1 (5 bases). V lost 3 bases to trimming and J lost 4 bases, with 10 bases between them. Germline CDR1 reads LNHNV; CDR2 reads YYDKDF (reference sequence). The CDR3 contains 14 residues. CDR3 sequence reads: CATSSRQTNQPQHF. The CDR3, as DNA: TGTGCCACCAGCAGTAGACAGACGAATCAGCCCCAGCATTTT.